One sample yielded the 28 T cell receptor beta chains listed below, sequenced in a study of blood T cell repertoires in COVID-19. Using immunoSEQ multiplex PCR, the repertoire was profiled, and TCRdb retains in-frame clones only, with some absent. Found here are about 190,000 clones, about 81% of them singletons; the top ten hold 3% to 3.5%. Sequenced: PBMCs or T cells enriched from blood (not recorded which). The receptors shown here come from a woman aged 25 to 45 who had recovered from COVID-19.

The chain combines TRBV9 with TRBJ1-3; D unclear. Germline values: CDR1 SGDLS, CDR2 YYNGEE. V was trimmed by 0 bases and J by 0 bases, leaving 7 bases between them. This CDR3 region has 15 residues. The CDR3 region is CASSVGHRSGNTIYF. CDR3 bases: TGTGCCAGCAGCGTAGGACACCGCTCTGGAAACACCATATATTTT.

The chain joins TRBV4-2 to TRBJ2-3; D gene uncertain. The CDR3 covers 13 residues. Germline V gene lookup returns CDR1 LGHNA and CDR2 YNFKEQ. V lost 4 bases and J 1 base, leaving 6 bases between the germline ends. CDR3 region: CASSLYRTDTQYF. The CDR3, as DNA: TGTGCCAGCAGCCTCTACCGCACAGATACGCAGTATTTT.

The DNA for the CDR3 is TGTGCCAGCAGTTCAATCTCGGGACAGGGGTTGACTCAGCCCCAGCATTTT. This translates into CASSSISGQGLTQPQHF. J is TRBJ1-5 and V is TRBV27, with TRBD1 matching over 10 bases. The V gene's germline CDR1 is MNHEY and CDR2 SMNVEV (reference sequence). The CDR3 contains 17 residues. Germline trimming cut 4 bases from V and 6 bases from J; bases unmatched to any gene: 12.

Written as DNA, the CDR3 is TGTGCCAGCAGCCCTACTCCCCCAGGCCCCCTCTCTGGGGCCAACGTCCTGACTTTC. Translation: CASSPTPPGPLSGANVLTF. This sequence joins TRBV3-1 (or the pseudogene TRBV3-2) and TRBJ2-6; no clear D. Trimming removed 4 bases at V and 0 bases at J, with 19 bases between. From germline, CDR1 is LGHDT and CDR2 YNNKEL (reference sequence). There are 19 residues in the CDR3.

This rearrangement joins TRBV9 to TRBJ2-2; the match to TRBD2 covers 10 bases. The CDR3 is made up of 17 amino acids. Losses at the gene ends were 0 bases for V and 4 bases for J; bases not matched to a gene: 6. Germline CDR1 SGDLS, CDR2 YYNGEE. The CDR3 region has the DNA TGTGCCAGCAGCGTAGTCCTAGCGGGAGTTAGCACCGGGGAGCTGTTTTTT. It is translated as CASSVVLAGVSTGELFF. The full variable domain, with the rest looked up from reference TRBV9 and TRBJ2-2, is DSGVTQTPKHLITATGQRVTLRCSPRSGDLSVYWYQQSLDQGLQFLIQYYNGEERAKGNILERFSAQQFPDLHSELNLSSLELGDSALYFCASSVVLAGVSTGELFFGEGSRLTVL.

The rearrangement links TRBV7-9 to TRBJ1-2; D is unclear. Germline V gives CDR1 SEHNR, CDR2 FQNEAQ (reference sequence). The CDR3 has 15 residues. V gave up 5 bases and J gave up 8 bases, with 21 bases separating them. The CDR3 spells CASSGIETETKGYTF. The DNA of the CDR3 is TGTGCCAGCAGCGGAATAGAGACGGAAACTAAAGGCTACACCTTC.

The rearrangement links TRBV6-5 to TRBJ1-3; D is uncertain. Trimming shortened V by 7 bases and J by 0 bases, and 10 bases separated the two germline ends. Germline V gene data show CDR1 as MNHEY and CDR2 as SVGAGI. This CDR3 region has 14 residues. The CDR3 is CASTPVNSGNTIYF. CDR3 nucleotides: TGTGCCAGCACCCCGGTTAACTCTGGAAACACCATATATTTT.

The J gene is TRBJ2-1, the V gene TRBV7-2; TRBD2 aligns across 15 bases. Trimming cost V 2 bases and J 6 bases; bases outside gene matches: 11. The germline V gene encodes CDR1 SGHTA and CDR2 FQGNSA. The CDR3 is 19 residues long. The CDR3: CASSLKSGRTSGGANEQFF. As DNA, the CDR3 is TGTGCCAGCAGCTTAAAGTCAGGAAGGACTAGCGGGGGGGCCAATGAGCAGTTCTTC.

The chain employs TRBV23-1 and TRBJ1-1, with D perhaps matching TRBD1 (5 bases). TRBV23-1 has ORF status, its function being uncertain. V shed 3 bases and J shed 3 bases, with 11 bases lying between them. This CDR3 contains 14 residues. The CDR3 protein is CASSQGGKDTEAFF. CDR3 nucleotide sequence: TGCGCCAGCAGTCAGGGGGGAAAGGACACTGAAGCTTTCTTT.

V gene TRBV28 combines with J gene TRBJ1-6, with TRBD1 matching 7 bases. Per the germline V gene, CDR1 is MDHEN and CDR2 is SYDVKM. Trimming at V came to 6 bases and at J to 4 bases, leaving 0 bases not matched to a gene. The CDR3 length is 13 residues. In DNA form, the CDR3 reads TGTGCCAGCAGGGGACAGTATAATTCACCCCTCCACTTT. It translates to CASRGQYNSPLHF.

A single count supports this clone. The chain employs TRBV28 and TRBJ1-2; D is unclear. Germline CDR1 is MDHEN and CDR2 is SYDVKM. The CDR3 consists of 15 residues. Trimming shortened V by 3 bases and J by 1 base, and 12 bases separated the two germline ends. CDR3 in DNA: TGTGCCAGCAGTTTCAGCGGCACTCGTAACTATGGCTACACCTTC. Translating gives CASSFSGTRNYGYTF.

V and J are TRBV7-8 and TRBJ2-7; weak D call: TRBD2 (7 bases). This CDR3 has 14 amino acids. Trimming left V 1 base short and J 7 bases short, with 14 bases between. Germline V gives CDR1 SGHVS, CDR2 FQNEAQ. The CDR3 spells CASSLVGRGGEQYV. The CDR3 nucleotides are TGTGCCAGCAGCTTAGTAGGCAGGGGAGGGGAGCAGTACGTC.

The CDR3 is CASSLAGGREQYV. As DNA, the CDR3 is TGTGCCAGCAGCTTAGCCGGGGGGCGCGAGCAGTACGTC. The chain carries TRBV7-8 and TRBJ2-7; possible D gene TRBD2, 7 bases. Germline V lookup: CDR1 SGHVS, CDR2 FQNEAQ. The V gene lost 0 bases and the J gene lost 6 bases, with 9 bases spanning the gap. The CDR3 runs to 13 residues.

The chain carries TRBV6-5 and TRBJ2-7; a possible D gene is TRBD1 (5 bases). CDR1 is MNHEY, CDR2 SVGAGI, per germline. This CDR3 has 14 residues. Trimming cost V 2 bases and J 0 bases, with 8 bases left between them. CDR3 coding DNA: TGTGCCAGCAGTTACAAGACAGCCTCCTACGAGCAGTACTTC. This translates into CASSYKTASYEQYF.

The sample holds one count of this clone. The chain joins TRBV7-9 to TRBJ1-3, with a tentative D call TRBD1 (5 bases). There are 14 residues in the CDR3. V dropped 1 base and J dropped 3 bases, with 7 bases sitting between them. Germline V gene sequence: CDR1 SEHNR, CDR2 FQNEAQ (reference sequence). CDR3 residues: CASSLVGHGNTIYF. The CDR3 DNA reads TGTGCCAGCAGCTTAGTCGGACATGGAAACACCATATATTTT.

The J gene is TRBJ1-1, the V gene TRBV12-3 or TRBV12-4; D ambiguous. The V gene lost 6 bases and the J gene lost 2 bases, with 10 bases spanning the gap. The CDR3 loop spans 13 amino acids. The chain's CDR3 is CASRPDSNTEAFF. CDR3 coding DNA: TGTGCCAGCAGACCAGACTCCAACACTGAAGCTTTCTTT.

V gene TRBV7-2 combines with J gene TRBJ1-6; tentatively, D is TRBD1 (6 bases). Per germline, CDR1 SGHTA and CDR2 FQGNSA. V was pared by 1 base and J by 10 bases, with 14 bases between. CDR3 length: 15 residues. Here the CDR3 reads CASSLGQGGGSPLHF. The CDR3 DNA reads TGTGCCAGCAGCTTAGGGCAGGGAGGGGGATCACCCCTCCACTTT.

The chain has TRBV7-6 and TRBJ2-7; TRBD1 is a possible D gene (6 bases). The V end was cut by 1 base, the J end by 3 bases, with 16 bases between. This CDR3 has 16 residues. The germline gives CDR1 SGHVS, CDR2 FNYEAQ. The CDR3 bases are TGTGCCAGCAGCTTAGAATACAGGGCAAACAACTACGAGCAGTACTTC. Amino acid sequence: CASSLEYRANNYEQYF.

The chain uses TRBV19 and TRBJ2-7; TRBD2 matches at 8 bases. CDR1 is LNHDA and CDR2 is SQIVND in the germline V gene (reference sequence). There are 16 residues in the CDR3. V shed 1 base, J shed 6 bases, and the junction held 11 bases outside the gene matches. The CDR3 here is CASSIVPGGGFCEQYV. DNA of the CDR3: TGTGCCAGTAGTATAGTCCCGGGAGGGGGTTTTTGCGAGCAGTACGTC.

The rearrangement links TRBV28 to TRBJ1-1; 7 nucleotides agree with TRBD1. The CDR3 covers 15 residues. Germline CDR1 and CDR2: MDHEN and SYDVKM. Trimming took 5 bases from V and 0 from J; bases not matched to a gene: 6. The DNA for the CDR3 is TGTGCCAGCAGTCCGAGACAGGGCCTGAACACTGAAGCTTTCTTT. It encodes CASSPRQGLNTEAFF.

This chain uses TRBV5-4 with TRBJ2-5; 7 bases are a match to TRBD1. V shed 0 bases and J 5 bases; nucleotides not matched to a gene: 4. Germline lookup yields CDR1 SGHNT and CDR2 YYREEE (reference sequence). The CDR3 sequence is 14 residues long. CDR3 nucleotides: TGTGCCAGCAGCTTGGCAAACAGGGGCGAGACCCAGTACTTC. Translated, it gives CASSLANRGETQYF.

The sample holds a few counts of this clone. CDR3 DNA sequence: TGTGCCAGCAGCCAAGAATCCACCCCGCGGTCAGATACGCAGTATTTT. Protein sequence: CASSQESTPRSDTQYF. This chain connects TRBV4-2 to TRBJ2-3; D uncertain. CDR1 is LGHNA, CDR2 YNFKEQ, per germline. The V end was cut by 0 bases, the J end by 4 bases, with 14 bases between. The CDR3 sequence is 16 residues long.

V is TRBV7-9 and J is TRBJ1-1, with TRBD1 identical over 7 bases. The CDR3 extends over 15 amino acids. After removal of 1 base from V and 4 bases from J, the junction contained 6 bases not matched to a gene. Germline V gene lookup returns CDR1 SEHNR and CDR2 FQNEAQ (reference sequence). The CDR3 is CASSLGQGGFTEAFF. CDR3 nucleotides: TGTGCCAGCAGCTTAGGACAGGGAGGTTTCACTGAAGCTTTCTTT.

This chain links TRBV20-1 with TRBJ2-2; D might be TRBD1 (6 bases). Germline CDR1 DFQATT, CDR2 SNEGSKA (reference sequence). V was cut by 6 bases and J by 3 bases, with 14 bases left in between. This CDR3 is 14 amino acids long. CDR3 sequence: CSASRDTHTGELFF. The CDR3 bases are TGCAGTGCGAGTAGGGACACTCACACCGGGGAGCTGTTTTTT.

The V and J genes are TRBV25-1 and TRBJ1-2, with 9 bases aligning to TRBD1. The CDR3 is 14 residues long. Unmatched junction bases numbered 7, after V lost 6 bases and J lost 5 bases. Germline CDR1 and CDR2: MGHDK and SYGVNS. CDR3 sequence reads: CASRRGQGFYGYTF. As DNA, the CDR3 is TGTGCCAGCAGAAGGGGACAGGGATTTTATGGCTACACCTTC.

CDR3 in amino acids: CASSSYIGGPQETQYF. CDR3 sequence (DNA): TGTGCCAGCAGCTCCTACATTGGAGGGCCCCAAGAGACCCAGTACTTC. J is TRBJ2-5 and V is TRBV7-8, with a weak D call TRBD2 (6 bases). V shed 4 bases and J shed 1 base, with 16 bases lying between them. Germline V gives CDR1 SGHVS, CDR2 FQNEAQ. This CDR3 has 16 residues.

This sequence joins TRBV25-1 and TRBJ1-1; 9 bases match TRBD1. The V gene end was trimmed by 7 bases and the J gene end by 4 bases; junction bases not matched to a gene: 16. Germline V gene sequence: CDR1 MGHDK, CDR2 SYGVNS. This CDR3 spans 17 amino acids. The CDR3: CASTQSGTGRRGTEAFF. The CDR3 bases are TGTGCCAGCACTCAGTCGGGGACAGGGCGCCGTGGCACTGAAGCTTTCTTT.

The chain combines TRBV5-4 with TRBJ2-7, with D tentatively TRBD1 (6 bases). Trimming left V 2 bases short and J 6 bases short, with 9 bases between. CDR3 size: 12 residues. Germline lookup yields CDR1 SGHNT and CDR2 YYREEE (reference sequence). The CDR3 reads CASSLTGSEQYF. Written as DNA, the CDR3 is TGTGCCAGCAGCTTAACAGGGAGCGAGCAGTACTTC. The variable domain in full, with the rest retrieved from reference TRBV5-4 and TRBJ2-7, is ETGVTQSPTHLIKTRGQQVTLRCSSQSGHNTVSWYQQALGQGPQFIFQYYREEENGRGNFPPRFSGLQFPNYSSELNVNALELDDSALYLCASSLTGSEQYFGPGTRLTVT.